This T cell receptor beta chain emerged from a study of spatial heterogeneity in lung cancer. General observations from the study: The study found ubiquitous expanded tumor TCRs in blood more at resection than follow-up.

Specified time point: blood at routine non-recurrence follow-up after resection. This clonotype was counted many times. Its antigen is unknown. Every TCR cDNA molecule bore its own unique molecular identifier. TCRdb analysed the 5' RACE reads with MiXCR anew, one entry per CDR3 protein. The sample includes 35,000 to 55,000 distinct CDR3 sequences, 20% to 25% of them seen just once. Looked up from germline, CDR1 is SGHAT and CDR2 is FQDESV (reference sequence). After removal of 1 base from V and 3 bases from J, the junction contained 4 bases not matched to a gene. The CDR3 runs 15 residues. The receptor was derived from a female donor with early-stage non-small cell lung cancer. The chain recombines TRBV11-1 with TRBJ2-3; TRBD2 matches 7 bases. The sequences come from PBMCs, collected at follow-up. The CDR3 DNA reads TGTGCCAGCAGCTTAGTTACTAGCGTGACAGATACGCAGTATTTT. Translated: CASSLVTSVTDTQYF.